Below are 27 T cell receptor beta chains sequenced from a single sample in a study of cytomegalovirus exposure and HLA in healthy donors. Vbeta (60) and Jbeta (13) primers were used in the PCR. Using immunoSEQ multiplex PCR, the repertoire was profiled, and TCRdb retains in-frame clones only, with some absent. Of 150,000 to 200,000 clones listed, approximately 84% are singletons. The sequencing input was PBMCs. These receptors originate from a girl less than two years old in good health and CMV-seronegative.

In regard to this clone: Germline and junction disagree at one end, which may indicate a read error. The chain joins TRBV7-9 to TRBJ1-1; no clear D gene. Germline V gene data show CDR1 as SEHNR and CDR2 as FQNEAQ (reference sequence). The CDR3 extends over 12 amino acids. The DNA of the CDR3 is TGTTCCAGCAGCTTTTCCGACACTGAAGCTTTCTTT. It specifies CSSSFSDTEAFF.

This rearrangement joins TRBV6-5 to TRBJ1-2, with 7 bases aligning to TRBD1. Per germline, CDR1 MNHEY and CDR2 SVGAGI. Trimming removed 5 bases from V and 7 bases from J; junction bases left unmatched: 7. The CDR3 is made up of 13 amino acids. CDR3 in DNA: TGTGCCAGCAGTCCCACAGGGGATGGTGGCTACACCTTC. As protein: CASSPTGDGGYTF.

The chain couples TRBV29-1 to TRBJ2-3, with 7 positions matching TRBD1. Germline V CDR1 and CDR2: SQVTM, ANQGSEA. The CDR3 consists of 13 residues. The J segment lost 1 base and the V segment lost 5 bases, leaving 3 bases of the junction unmatched. DNA for the CDR3: TGCAGCGTTTGCGGACAGGGCACAGATACGCAGTATTTT. Its translation is CSVCGQGTDTQYF.

The J gene is TRBJ2-7, the V gene TRBV7-9; D possibly corresponds to TRBD1 (5 bases). CDR1 and CDR2 from the germline V gene are SEHNR and FQNEAQ (reference sequence). Trimming pared 2 bases from V and 0 bases from J, leaving 17 bases between. CDR3 length: 17 residues. In DNA form, the CDR3 reads TGTGCCAGCAGCTTACAAAGGGGTCTCCCGAGCTCCTACGAGCAGTACTTC. Translation gives CASSLQRGLPSSYEQYF.

The V call is TRBV14, the J call TRBJ2-6; 10 bases align to TRBD1. V was clipped by 3 bases and J by 0 bases; unmatched bases: 8. The CDR3 sequence is 19 residues long. From germline, CDR1 is SGHDN and CDR2 FVKESK. The CDR3 region is CASSQFGTGAISGANVLTF. CDR3 bases: TGTGCCAGCAGCCAGTTCGGGACAGGGGCTATCTCTGGGGCCAACGTCCTGACTTTC.

The chain carries TRBV19 and TRBJ2-1, with TRBD2 identical over 11 bases. CDR1 LNHDA and CDR2 SQIVND come from the germline V gene (reference sequence). Trimming removed 8 bases from V and 4 bases from J; junction bases left unmatched: 4. This CDR3 has 14 residues. For the CDR3, the DNA is TGTGCCAGTGTACCTAGCGGGGGGTACAATGAGCAGTTCTTC. It is translated as CASVPSGGYNEQFF.

The genes are TRBV5-1 and TRBJ2-1; no clear D. Looked up from germline, CDR1 is SGHRS and CDR2 is YFSETQ. The CDR3 has 13 amino acids. V was cut by 5 bases and J by 1 base, with 7 bases left in between. The CDR3 DNA reads as TGCGCCAGCAGGAACGGTTCCTACAATGAGCAGTTCTTC. It specifies CASRNGSYNEQFF.

CDR3 nucleotide sequence: TGTGCCTGGAGTGAATGGACAGGGGGGCGTTCACCCCTCCACTTT. Protein: CAWSEWTGGRSPLHF. V gene TRBV30 combines with J gene TRBJ1-6; 10 nucleotides align to TRBD1. Trimming at V came to 1 base and at J to 9 bases, leaving 6 bases not matched to a gene. CDR1 and CDR2 from the germline V gene are GTSNPN and SVGIG (reference sequence). This CDR3 is 15 amino acids long.

The chain has TRBV7-2 and TRBJ1-2; TRBD1 aligns across 8 bases. CDR1 and CDR2 (germline): SGHTA, FQGNSA. This CDR3 has 15 residues. Trimming at V came to 1 base and at J to 8 bases, leaving 9 bases not matched to a gene. The CDR3 DNA reads as TGTGCCAGCAGCTTAGACCTAGGACAGGGAGGGGGCTACACCTTC. This encodes CASSLDLGQGGGYTF.

The V gene is TRBV5-1, the J gene TRBJ2-1, with TRBD2 identical over 12 bases. The CDR3 totals 18 residues. V dropped 7 bases and J dropped 0; count of bases not matched to a gene: 11. Germline loops: CDR1 SGHRS, CDR2 YFSETQ. The CDR3 nucleotides are TGCGCCAGCGCCTTAGGGCCTAGCGGGAGGGCCTCCTACAATGAGCAGTTCTTC. It is translated as CASALGPSGRASYNEQFF.

This clone was recorded once. V usage is TRBV13 and J usage is TRBJ2-2; TRBD2 matches at 7 bases. Losses at the gene ends were 4 bases for V and 4 bases for J; bases not matched to a gene: 12. The CDR3 contains 17 residues. CDR1 and CDR2 (germline): PRHDT, FYEKMQ (reference sequence). The CDR3 sequence is CASSWNQRDRSTGELFF. CDR3 in DNA: TGTGCCAGCAGCTGGAACCAGCGGGATCGGAGCACCGGGGAGCTGTTTTTT.

V is TRBV21-1 and J is TRBJ2-1; the table's D gene call, TRBD2, was not cross checked with the DNA. TRBV21-1 is noted as a pseudogene. The CDR3 is 15 amino acids. In nucleotides, the CDR3 is TGTGCCAGCAGCAAAGGGACTAGCGGGTACAATGAGCAGTTCTTC. The encoded protein is CASSKGTSGYNEQFF.

The gene calls are TRBV7-9 and TRBJ1-3; tentatively, D is TRBD1 (5 bases). CDR3 size: 16 residues. V was pared by 4 bases and J by 0 bases, with 13 bases between. Germline V gene data show CDR1 as SEHNR and CDR2 as FQNEAQ (reference sequence). CDR3 residues: CASSSQVLSSGNTIYF. The CDR3 coding sequence is TGTGCCAGCAGCTCACAGGTTCTAAGCTCTGGAAACACCATATATTTT.

CDR3 bases: TGTGCCAGCAGCCAAGATCAGGCGGGAGAGCAACGGGAGCAGTACTTC. Its translation is CASSQDQAGEQREQYF. The gene calls are TRBV4-2 and TRBJ2-5; 7 nucleotides align to TRBD2. This CDR3 spans 16 amino acids. Germline V gene sequence: CDR1 LGHNA, CDR2 YNFKEQ. The junction had 15 bases not matched to a gene; V was cut back by 0 bases and J by 11 bases.

J is TRBJ2-1 and V is TRBV28; 9 bases align to TRBD2. Germline trimming cut 7 bases from V and 3 bases from J; bases unmatched to any gene: 4. The V gene's germline CDR1 is MDHEN and CDR2 SYDVKM. CDR3 length equals 14 residues. The CDR3 loop is CASTSGNIYNEQFF. The CDR3 bases are TGTGCCAGCACTAGCGGGAACATCTACAATGAGCAGTTCTTC.

The chain links TRBV5-3 to TRBJ2-5; 12 bases match TRBD2. TRBV5-3 is assigned to the ORF class and has an uncertain function. V shed 4 bases and J 7 bases; nucleotides not matched to a gene: 8. The CDR3 sequence is 15 residues long. CDR3 sequence (DNA): TGTGCCAGAAGCCCCCGACTAGCGGGGGTGGGGACCCAGTACTTC. Protein sequence: CARSPRLAGVGTQYF.

The V and J genes are TRBV11-2 and TRBJ1-2; TRBD1 matches at 7 bases. After removal of 5 bases from V and 0 bases from J, the junction contained 12 bases not matched to a gene. The CDR3 loop spans 17 amino acids. Germline V gene data show CDR1 as SGHAT and CDR2 as FQNNGV. The CDR3 nucleotides are TGTGCCAGCAGCCTCACCAGGGGGGAGAGGGCTAACTATGGCTACACCTTC. Translating it yields CASSLTRGERANYGYTF.

The rearrangement links TRBV6-1 to TRBJ2-1; D not certain. Trimming removed 3 bases at V and 4 bases at J, with 19 bases between. The CDR3 is 17 amino acids. The germline V gene has CDR1 MNHNS and CDR2 SASEGT. CDR3 amino acids: CASSDRTGPLAYNEQFF. The CDR3 DNA sequence: TGTGCCAGCAGTGATCGAACGGGTCCTCTGGCATACAATGAGCAGTTCTTC.

This clone was counted a single time. The chain links TRBV2 to TRBJ2-3; D is possibly TRBD1 (6 bases). CDR3 size: 15 residues. The germline V gene has CDR1 SNHLY and CDR2 FYNNEI. Trimming left V 4 bases short and J 5 bases short, with 16 bases between. The CDR3 here is CASSAGQGIRDTQYF. The CDR3, as DNA: TGTGCCAGCAGTGCGGGGCAGGGGATTAGAGATACGCAGTATTTT.

The gene calls are TRBV10-3 and TRBJ2-7, with TRBD2 matching over 7 bases. The CDR3 extends over 18 amino acids. Germline V lookup: CDR1 ENHRY, CDR2 SYGVKD. V dropped 3 bases and J dropped 0; count of bases not matched to a gene: 14. Here the CDR3 reads CAISDIPSRERDSYEQYF. In nucleotides, the CDR3 is TGTGCCATCAGTGATATACCTTCCCGCGAGCGGGACTCCTACGAGCAGTACTTC.

This chain uses TRBV15 with TRBJ2-1, with TRBD2 identical over 12 bases. After removal of 1 base from V and 6 bases from J, the junction contained 13 bases not matched to a gene. This CDR3 region has 19 residues. The germline CDR1 and CDR2 sequences are LNHNV and YYDKDF (reference sequence). CDR3 sequence: CATSRAPGRLAGALNEQFF. The CDR3 region has the DNA TGTGCCACCAGCAGAGCCCCAGGGAGACTAGCGGGAGCACTCAATGAGCAGTTCTTC.

Concerning this clone itself: This specimen includes other DNA sequences encoding the same CDR3. V gene TRBV19 combines with J gene TRBJ1-5, with D possibly being TRBD1 (5 bases). This CDR3 region has 12 residues. Germline V gene data show CDR1 as LNHDA and CDR2 as SQIVND (reference sequence). The germline V and J ends were trimmed by 6 bases and 7 bases, with 10 bases remaining between them. This CDR3 is CASRGGNQPQHF. CDR3 nucleotides: TGTGCCAGTAGGGGGGGGAACCAGCCCCAGCATTTT.

The chain couples TRBV7-9 to TRBJ2-5; 7 nucleotides align to TRBD2. CDR1 is SEHNR, CDR2 FQNEAQ, per germline (reference sequence). V lost 6 bases, J lost 3 bases, and 10 bases stayed unmatched. The CDR3 contains 15 residues. CDR3 coding DNA: TGTGCCAGCAGGGACCCGGCGGGAGTAGAAGAGACCCAGTACTTC. Protein sequence: CASRDPAGVEETQYF. The full variable domain, its missing parts supplied by reference TRBV7-9 and TRBJ2-5, is DTGVSQNPRHKITKRGQNVTFRCDPISEHNRLYWYRQTLGQGPEFLTYFQNEAQLEKSRLLSDRFSAERPKGSFSTLEIQRTEQGDSAMYLCASRDPAGVEETQYFGPGTRLLVL.

The chain uses TRBV18 and TRBJ2-2; D not certain. V lost 5 bases and J lost 0, with 7 bases in between. The CDR3 covers 14 residues. The germline V gene has CDR1 KGHSH and CDR2 LQKENI. The CDR3: CASSGLPNTGELFF. The CDR3 DNA reads as TGTGCCAGCTCAGGTCTACCGAACACCGGGGAGCTGTTTTTT.

The gene calls are TRBV9 and TRBJ2-2; D gene uncertain. The CDR3 sequence is 12 residues long. Germline V lookup: CDR1 SGDLS, CDR2 YYNGEE. With 6 bases removed from V and 5 bases from J, the gap between germline ends came to 8 bases. The CDR3 spells CASNEPTGELFF. DNA for the CDR3: TGTGCCAGCAATGAGCCAACCGGGGAGCTGTTTTTT.

This chain joins TRBV10-1 and TRBJ2-6, with D unclear. V shed 5 bases and J shed 0 bases, with 11 bases lying between them. CDR1 WNHNN and CDR2 SYGVQD come from the germline V gene (reference sequence). This CDR3 region has 16 residues. In DNA, the CDR3 is TGCGCCAGCAGTAGCCCCAAGTCCTCTGGGGCCAACGTCCTGACTTTC. Translating it yields CASSSPKSSGANVLTF.

The rearrangement links TRBV29-1 to TRBJ1-4; D is possibly TRBD1 (5 bases). CDR1 is SQVTM, CDR2 ANQGSEA, per germline. Trimming pared 5 bases from V and 6 bases from J, leaving 16 bases between. The CDR3 contains 14 residues. This chain's CDR3 is CSVYTTARDEKLFF. The CDR3 DNA reads TGCAGCGTTTACACGACAGCACGTGATGAAAAACTGTTTTTT.